The 20 T cell receptor beta chains presented below share a single source sample, sequenced in a study of PD-L1 blockade in urothelial cancer. Clones were read by immunoSEQ multiplex PCR, and TCRdb kept only the in-frame ones, dropping some. This sample has about 100,000 clones; about 90% occur once, and the top ten carry around 0.92%. The sample was PBMCs, taken around atezolizumab (anti-PD-L1) treatment. These receptors came from an elderly woman with urothelial cancer.

The chain links TRBV30 to TRBJ1-3, with D unresolved. V was shortened by 3 bases and J by 8 bases, with 11 bases between the two germline ends. Germline CDR1 GTSNPN, CDR2 SVGIG (reference sequence). CDR3 size: 12 residues. The CDR3 spells CAWSPFEYTIYF. CDR3 sequence (DNA): TGTGCCTGGAGCCCCTTTGAGTACACCATATATTTT.

As for this clone: The sample holds other DNA sequences that translate to the same CDR3. The V and J genes are TRBV5-1 and TRBJ2-5, with TRBD1 as a possible D gene (6 bases). The ends were cut back, 5 bases at V and 5 bases at J, with 16 bases in the middle. This CDR3 contains 14 residues. Germline V gene lookup returns CDR1 SGHRS and CDR2 YFSETQ. The CDR3 bases are TGCGCCAGCAGTTTAGCAGGGGTGAGGGAGACCCAGTACTTC. Residues: CASSLAGVRETQYF.

J is TRBJ2-7 and V is TRBV5-6; 11 nucleotides align to TRBD2. Trimming cost V 4 bases and J 3 bases; bases outside gene matches: 3. In germline, CDR1 is SGHDT, CDR2 YYEEEE. This CDR3 contains 14 residues. CDR3 nucleotide sequence: TGTGCCAGCAGCGAAGGGACTAGCGGCTACGAGCAGTACTTC. Protein: CASSEGTSGYEQYF.

The CDR3 region has the DNA TGTGCCAGCAGCGTAGGACTCCAGAACACTGAAGCTTTCTTT. Its protein is CASSVGLQNTEAFF. The chain couples TRBV9 to TRBJ1-1; D gene uncertain. V was clipped by 0 bases and J by 1 base, with 7 bases between them. In germline, CDR1 is SGDLS, CDR2 YYNGEE. CDR3 length equals 14 residues.

CDR3: CASSRSPAQGEETQYF. The CDR3 DNA is TGTGCCAGCAGCCGATCACCAGCACAGGGGGAAGAGACCCAGTACTTC. V and J are TRBV4-2 and TRBJ2-5; TRBD1 aligns across 8 bases. This CDR3 region has 16 residues. Germline-derived CDR1 and CDR2 are LGHNA and YNFKEQ. V dropped 4 bases and J dropped 3; count of bases not matched to a gene: 10.

The genes are TRBV30 and TRBJ2-1, with 7 bases matching TRBD2. The trim removed 2 bases at V and 7 bases at J, leaving 8 bases unmatched. Germline CDR1 and CDR2: GTSNPN and SVGIG (reference sequence). The CDR3 is 14 amino acids. CDR3 DNA: TGTGCCTGGAGTCCTGGGGGGGGAGAGAATGAGCAGTTCTTC. It specifies CAWSPGGGENEQFF.

This clone was counted only a few times. The chain carries TRBV29-1 and TRBJ1-2; D perhaps matches TRBD1 (6 bases). Trimming pared 3 bases from V and 4 bases from J, leaving 12 bases between. Looked up from germline, CDR1 is SQVTM and CDR2 is ANQGSEA. This CDR3 region has 13 residues. CDR3 nucleotide sequence: TGCAGCGTTGATGTCGCAGGGGCCTATGGCTACACCTTC. Its protein is CSVDVAGAYGYTF.

The genes are TRBV7-9 and TRBJ2-6, with TRBD2 matching over 16 bases. The CDR3 is made up of 19 amino acids. The germline CDR1 and CDR2 sequences are SEHNR and FQNEAQ (reference sequence). Germline trimming cut 5 bases from V and 2 bases from J; bases unmatched to any gene: 6. CDR3 nucleotides: TGTGCCAGCAGCCTCGGGACTAGCGGGAGGGCCCCTGGGGCCAACGTCCTGACTTTC. It specifies CASSLGTSGRAPGANVLTF.

The CDR3 loop reads CATSRVSAAHYSNQPQHF. For the CDR3, the DNA is TGTGCCACCAGCAGAGTATCGGCGGCACATTATAGCAATCAGCCCCAGCATTTT. This chain joins TRBV15 and TRBJ1-5, with D unclear. V shed 1 base and J shed 0 bases, with 16 bases lying between them. CDR1 is LNHNV, CDR2 YYDKDF, per germline (reference sequence). The CDR3 has 18 amino acids.

This clone came up once. The chain couples TRBV7-7 to TRBJ2-7, with 8 nucleotides matching TRBD1. The CDR3 totals 15 residues. The V gene's germline CDR1 is SSHAT and CDR2 FNYEAQ (reference sequence). Losses at the gene ends were 6 bases for V and 5 bases for J; bases not matched to a gene: 12. The CDR3 DNA is TGTGCCAGCAGAAAGGCGGGACAGGAGGTCCACGAGCAGTACTTC. Translating it yields CASRKAGQEVHEQYF.

The V gene is TRBV29-1, the J gene TRBJ1-3, with 8 bases fitting TRBD1. CDR3 size: 13 residues. J gave up 12 bases and V 7 bases, and 14 bases lay outside the gene matches. Germline V gene data show CDR1 as SQVTM and CDR2 as ANQGSEA. The CDR3: CSAATGVGLGIYF. DNA of the CDR3: TGCAGCGCCGCGACAGGGGTTGGACTCGGCATATATTTT.

The rearrangement joins TRBV6-5 to TRBJ1-5; 9 bases are shared with TRBD1. Germline V CDR1 and CDR2: MNHEY, SVGAGI. J gave up 5 bases and V 7 bases, and 6 bases lay outside the gene matches. The CDR3 consists of 14 residues. CDR3 in DNA: TGTGCCAGCAACCCGGGACAGGGATATCAGCCCCAGCATTTT. Its translation is CASNPGQGYQPQHF.

This chain uses TRBV7-8 with TRBJ2-5, with D unclear. The CDR3 is made up of 11 amino acids. Germline CDR1 and CDR2: SGHVS and FQNEAQ. The V gene lost 7 bases and the J gene lost 2 bases, with 5 bases spanning the gap. CDR3 in amino acids: CASIQQETQYF. For the CDR3, the DNA is TGTGCCAGCATTCAGCAAGAGACCCAGTACTTC.

To note about this clone: Likely a read error: the CDR3 ends without its conserved phenylalanine or tryptophan. It is unclear where the CDR3 begins or ends on the DNA, so no DNA is shown, and the CDR3 is as TCRdb lists it. The genes are TRBV1 and TRBJ1-4; the table's D call TRBD1 went unverified against the DNA. TRBV1 is reported as a pseudogene. The CDR3 has 12 residues if both end residues are counted. CDR3: CTSSQEGQVNTL.

V gene TRBV7-8 combines with J gene TRBJ1-2, with D perhaps matching TRBD1 (5 bases). Trimming removed 3 bases at V and 3 bases at J, with 8 bases between. Germline CDR1 reads SGHVS; CDR2 reads FQNEAQ. CDR3 size: 13 residues. CDR3 loop: CASSFREHYGYTF. The CDR3 coding sequence is TGTGCCAGCAGCTTCAGGGAACACTATGGCTACACCTTC.

The rearrangement uses TRBV7-3 and TRBJ1-2; D uncertain. Per the germline V gene, CDR1 is SGHTA and CDR2 is FQGTGA. The V gene lost 4 bases and the J gene lost 5 bases, with 20 bases spanning the gap. CDR3 size: 16 residues. CDR3 residues: CASSSTRSKAGYGYTF. The CDR3 DNA reads TGTGCCAGCAGCTCCACCCGCAGCAAGGCGGGGTATGGCTACACCTTC. The full variable domain, rest sourced from reference TRBV7-3 and TRBJ1-2, is GAGVSQTPSNKVTEKGKYVELRCDPISGHTALYWYRQSLGQGPEFLIYFQGTGAADDSGLPNDRFFAVRPEGSVSTLKIQRTERGDSAVYLCASSSTRSKAGYGYTFGSGTRLTVV.

The chain recombines TRBV6-6 with TRBJ1-2, with D tentatively TRBD1 (6 bases). Germline CDR1 reads MNHNY; CDR2 reads SVGAGI (reference sequence). V dropped 0 bases and J dropped 8 bases, with 13 bases sitting between them. The CDR3 consists of 14 residues. This chain's CDR3 is CASSYSTGRTGYTF. The CDR3, as DNA: TGTGCCAGCAGTTACTCAACAGGGCGGACGGGCTACACCTTC.

This chain links TRBV18 with TRBJ1-2; D uncertain. The CDR3 totals 13 residues. Between the trimmed V and J ends, which lost 1 base and 6 bases, there was a span of 9 bases. Germline assignment: CDR1 KGHSH and CDR2 LQKENI. This CDR3 reads CASSPLPGDGYTF. CDR3 sequence (DNA): TGTGCCAGCTCACCACTTCCCGGGGATGGCTACACCTTC.

The chain links TRBV18 to TRBJ2-3; 9 nucleotides line up with TRBD1. The CDR3 has 16 residues. Germline lookup yields CDR1 KGHSH and CDR2 LQKENI. V shed 2 bases and J 5 bases; nucleotides not matched to a gene: 8. Here the CDR3 reads CASSPTTGGQGDTQYF. CDR3 nucleotides: TGTGCCAGCTCACCAACTACAGGGGGCCAAGGAGATACGCAGTATTTT.

This chain links TRBV7-3 with TRBJ1-2; weak D call: TRBD1 (5 bases). In germline, CDR1 is SGHTA, CDR2 FQGTGA. V lost 0 bases and J 7 bases, leaving 9 bases between the germline ends. The CDR3 has 13 residues. For the CDR3, the DNA is TGTGCCAGCAGCTTAACCGGGGGTTCTGGCTACACCTTC. This sequence encodes CASSLTGGSGYTF.